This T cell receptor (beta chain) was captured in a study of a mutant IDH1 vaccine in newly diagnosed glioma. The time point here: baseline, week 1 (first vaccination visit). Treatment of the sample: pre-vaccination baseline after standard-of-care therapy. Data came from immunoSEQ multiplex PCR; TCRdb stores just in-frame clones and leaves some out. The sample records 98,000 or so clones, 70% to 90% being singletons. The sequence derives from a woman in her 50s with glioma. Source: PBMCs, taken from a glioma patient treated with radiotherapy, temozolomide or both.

CDR3 coding DNA: TGTGCCAGCTCCATAGGGAAGGGTGTATACGAGCAGTACTTC. Translation: CASSIGKGVYEQYF. The chain has TRBV6-5 and TRBJ2-7; D gene uncertain. V shed 8 bases and J shed 4 bases, with 18 bases lying between them. Germline V gene sequence: CDR1 MNHEY, CDR2 SVGAGI. CDR3 size: 14 residues.